The sequence of this TCR beta chain was determined in a study of T cells in localized non-small cell lung cancer. Sequencing used immunoSEQ multiplex PCR; TCRdb keeps in-frame clones, though not all of them. The sample lists some 38,000 clones, about 92% occurring once. The input for sequencing was peripheral blood, taken before any cancer treatment. This TCR was recovered from an older female donor with stage I lung adenocarcinoma.

The CDR3 bases are TGTGCCAGCTTAGGTCCGAAAAGACATCTATTCTACGAGCAGTACTTC. Protein product: CASLGPKRHLFYEQYF. V usage is TRBV25-1 and J usage is TRBJ2-7; D is uncertain. The CDR3 length is 16 residues. Germline CDR1 and CDR2: MGHDK and SYGVNS. V gave up 8 bases and J gave up 3 bases, with 23 bases separating them.